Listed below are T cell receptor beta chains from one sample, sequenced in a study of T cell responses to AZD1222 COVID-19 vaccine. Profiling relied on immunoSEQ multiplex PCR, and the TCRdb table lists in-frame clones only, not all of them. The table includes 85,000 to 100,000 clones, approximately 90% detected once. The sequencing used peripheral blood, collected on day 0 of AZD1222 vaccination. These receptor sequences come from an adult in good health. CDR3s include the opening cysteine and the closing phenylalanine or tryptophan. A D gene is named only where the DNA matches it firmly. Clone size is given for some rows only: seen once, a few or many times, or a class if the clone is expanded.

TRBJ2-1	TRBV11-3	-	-	TGTGCCAGCAGCCGAGATTTCACCGGCGGCAATGAGCAGTTCTTC	CASSRDFTGGNEQFF
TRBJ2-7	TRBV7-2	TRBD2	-	TGTGCCAGCAGCTTAGGTTTCGGGGGGGTTATCTACGAGCAGTACTTC	CASSLGFGGVIYEQYF
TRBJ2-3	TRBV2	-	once	TGTGCCAGCAGTCCAGGCGAGCAAGATACGCAGTATTTT	CASSPGEQDTQYF
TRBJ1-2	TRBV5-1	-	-	TGCGCCAGCAGATTAGGTGACTATGGCTACACCTTC	CASRLGDYGYTF
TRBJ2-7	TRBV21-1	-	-	TGTGCCAGCAGCAAAAGGAACAGCCTTTTTTCCTACGAGCAGTACTTC	CASSKRNSLFSYEQYF
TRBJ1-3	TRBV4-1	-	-	TGCGCCAGCAGCCAGCAGGGAGGTGGAAACACCATATATTTT	CASSQQGGGNTIYF
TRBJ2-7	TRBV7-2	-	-	TGTGCCAGCAGCTTAGAGTCAGGGATCCACTACGAGCAGTACTTC	CASSLESGIHYEQYF
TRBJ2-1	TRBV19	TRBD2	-	TGTGCCAGTAGTCTCGGACTAGCGGTCGATTCTAATGAGCAGTTCTTC	CASSLGLAVDSNEQFF
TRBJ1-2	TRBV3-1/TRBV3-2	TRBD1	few	TGTGCCAGCAGCCCCCGGGACAGGGAAGGAGGCTACACCTTC	CASSPRDREGGYTF
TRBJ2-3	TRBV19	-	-	TGTGCCAGTAGTAGCCCTCCCCGTACCGATACGCAGTATTTT	CASSSPPRTDTQYF
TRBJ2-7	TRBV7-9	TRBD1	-	TGTGCCAGCAGCTTGAATTCCGGGACAGGGACCCTCCACGAGCAGTACTTC	CASSLNSGTGTLHEQYF
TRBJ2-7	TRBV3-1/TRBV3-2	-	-	TGTGCCAGCAGCCAAGATCCGAGCTCCTACGAGCAGTACTTC	CASSQDPSSYEQYF
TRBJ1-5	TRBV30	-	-	TGTGCCTGGAGTATTCCCAGTCAGCCCCAGCATTTT	CAWSIPSQPQHF
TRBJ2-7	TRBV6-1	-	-	TGTGCCAGCAGTGAAGCGGGGGCCTCCCTCTCGTACGAGCAGTACTTC	CASSEAGASLSYEQYF
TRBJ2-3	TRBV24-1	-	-	TGTGCCACCAGTGCCCCAGGGGTCGTAGATACGCAGTATTTT	CATSAPGVVDTQYF
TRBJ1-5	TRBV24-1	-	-	TGTGCCACCAGGCCCGGGAGACCCGCGCCCCAGCATTTT	CATRPGRPAPQHF
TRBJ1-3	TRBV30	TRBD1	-	TGTGCCTGGAGTAGGACAGGGTCCGGAAACACCATATATTTT	CAWSRTGSGNTIYF
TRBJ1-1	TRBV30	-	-	TGTGCCTGGAGTTGGGGGAGGACTGAAGCTTTCTTT	CAWSWGRTEAFF
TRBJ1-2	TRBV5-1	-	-	TGCGCCAGCAGCTTGGAGTGGAGGGGAAGTGGAGGCTACACCTTC	CASSLEWRGSGGYTF
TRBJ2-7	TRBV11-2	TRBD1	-	TGTGCCAGCAGCTACACGGGACAGGGCTTTTGGTACGAGCAGTACTTC	CASSYTGQGFWYEQYF
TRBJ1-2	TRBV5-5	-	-	TGTGCCAGCAGTCTGGGGGTTGGCTACACCTTC	CASSLGVGYTF
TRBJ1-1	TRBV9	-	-	TGTGCCAGCAGTGGGGACGTCGTGTTGAACACTGAAGCTTTCTTT	CASSGDVVLNTEAFF
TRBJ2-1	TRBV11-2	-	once	TGTGCCAGCAGCTTTAGCAACAATGAGCAGTTCTTC	CASSFSNNEQFF
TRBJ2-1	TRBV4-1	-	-	TGCGCCAGCAGCCAAGGCAGGAGTGAGCAGTTCTTC	CASSQGRSEQFF
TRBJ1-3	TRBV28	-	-	TGTGCCAGCAGTCTCTCAGCCTCTGGAAACACCATATATTTT	CASSLSASGNTIYF
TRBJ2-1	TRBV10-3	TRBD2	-	TGTGCCATCAGTGACCTCGGGGGACTAGCGAGAGATGAGCAGTTCTTC	CAISDLGGLARDEQFF
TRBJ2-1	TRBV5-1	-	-	TGCGCCAGCAGCCCACCTGCGGGGAGCTCCTACAATGAGCAGTTCTTC	CASSPPAGSSYNEQFF
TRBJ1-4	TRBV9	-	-	TGTGCCAGCAGCGTAACGCCGGCAACTAATGAAAAACTGTTTTTT	CASSVTPATNEKLFF
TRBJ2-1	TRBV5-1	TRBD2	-	TGCGCCAGCAGCTTGGGGCCAGCGGGAAACAATGAGCAGTTCTTC	CASSLGPAGNNEQFF
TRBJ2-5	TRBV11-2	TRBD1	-	TGTGCCAGCAGCAAGCGACAGGGGATGGGATTGGAGACCCAGTACTTC	CASSKRQGMGLETQYF
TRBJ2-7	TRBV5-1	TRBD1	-	TGCGCCAGCAGCTTGTTAGGACAGGGTTACGAGCAGTACTTC	CASSLLGQGYEQYF
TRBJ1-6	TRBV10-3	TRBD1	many	TGTGCCATCAGGGACAGGGACTCTTCACCCCTCCACTTT	CAIRDRDSSPLHF
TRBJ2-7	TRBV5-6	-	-	TGTGCCAGCAGCTCCGAGACGGGGACCTACGAGCAGTACTTC	CASSSETGTYEQYF
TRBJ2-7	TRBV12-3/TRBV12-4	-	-	TGTGCCAGCAGTTTGGGACGGGGGCGCGAGCAGTACTTC	CASSLGRGREQYF
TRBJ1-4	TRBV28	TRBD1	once	TGTGCCAGCAGTAACCGACAGGGTGAAAAACTGTTTTTT	CASSNRQGEKLFF
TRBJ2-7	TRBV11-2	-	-	TGTGCCAGCAGCTCCCAGGGGTACGAGCAGTACTTC	CASSSQGYEQYF
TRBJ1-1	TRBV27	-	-	TGTGCCAGCAGACAACAGGGAGCAGGGGAAGCTTTCTTT	CASRQQGAGEAFF
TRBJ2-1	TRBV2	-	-	TGTGCCAGCAGTGAAGCGCGGGCCGTGGGGAACAATGAGCAGTTCTTC	CASSEARAVGNNEQFF
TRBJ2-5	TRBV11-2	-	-	TGTGCCAGCAGCTCCGGGGGGCGGGGCCCAGAGACCCAGTACTTC	CASSSGGRGPETQYF
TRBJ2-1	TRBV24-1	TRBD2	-	TGTGCCACCAGTGATCCGACTAGCGGGTCAGCCTACAATGAGCAGTTCTTC	CATSDPTSGSAYNEQFF